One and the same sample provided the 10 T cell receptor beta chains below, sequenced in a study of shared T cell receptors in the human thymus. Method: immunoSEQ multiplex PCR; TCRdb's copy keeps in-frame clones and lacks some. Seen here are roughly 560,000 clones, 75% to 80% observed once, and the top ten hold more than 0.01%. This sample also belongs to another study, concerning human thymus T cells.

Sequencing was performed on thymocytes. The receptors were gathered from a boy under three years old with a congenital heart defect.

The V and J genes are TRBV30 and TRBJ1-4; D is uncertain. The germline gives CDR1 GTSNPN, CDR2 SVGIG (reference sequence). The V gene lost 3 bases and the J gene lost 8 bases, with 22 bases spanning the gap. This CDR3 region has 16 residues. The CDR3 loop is CAWRAACGVRLEKLFF. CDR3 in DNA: TGTGCCTGGAGAGCCGCATGCGGGGTCAGGCTAGAAAAACTGTTTTTT.

The CDR3 coding sequence is TGTGCCAGCACTCCGAGTCTAGCGGGAGATTGGAATGAGCAGTTCTTC. It yields the protein CASTPSLAGDWNEQFF. The genes are TRBV6-4 and TRBJ2-1, with 10 bases matching TRBD2. Germline lookup yields CDR1 MRHNA and CDR2 SNTAGT. The V segment lost 7 bases and the J segment 7 bases; nucleotides outside the gene matches: 13. The CDR3 spans 16 residues.

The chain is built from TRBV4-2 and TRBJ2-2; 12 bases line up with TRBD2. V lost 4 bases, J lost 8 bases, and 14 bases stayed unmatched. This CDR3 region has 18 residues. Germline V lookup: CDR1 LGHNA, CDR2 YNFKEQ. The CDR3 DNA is TGTGCCAGCAGCCGAAAACTAGCGGGAGGACTTACCCGGGGGGAGCTGTTTTTT. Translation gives CASSRKLAGGLTRGELFF.

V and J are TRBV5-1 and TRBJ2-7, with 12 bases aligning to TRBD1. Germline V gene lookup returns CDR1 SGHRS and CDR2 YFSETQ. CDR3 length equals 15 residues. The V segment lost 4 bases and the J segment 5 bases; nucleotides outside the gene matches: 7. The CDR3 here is CASSHGDRGLNEQYF. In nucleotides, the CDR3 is TGCGCCAGCAGCCACGGGGACAGGGGGCTGAACGAGCAGTACTTC.

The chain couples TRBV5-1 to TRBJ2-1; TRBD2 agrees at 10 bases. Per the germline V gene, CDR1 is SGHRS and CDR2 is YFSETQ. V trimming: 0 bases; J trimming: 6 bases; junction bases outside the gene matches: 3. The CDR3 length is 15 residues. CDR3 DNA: TGCGCCAGCAGCTTGGGGATAGCGGGGGGCAATGAGCAGTTCTTC. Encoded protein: CASSLGIAGGNEQFF.

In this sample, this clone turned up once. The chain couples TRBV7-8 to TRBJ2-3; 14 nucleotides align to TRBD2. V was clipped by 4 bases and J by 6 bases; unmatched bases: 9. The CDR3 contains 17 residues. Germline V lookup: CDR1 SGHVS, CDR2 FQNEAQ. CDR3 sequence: CASSSPTSGRAMDTQYF. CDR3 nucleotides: TGTGCCAGCAGCTCACCGACTAGCGGGAGGGCTATGGATACGCAGTATTTT.

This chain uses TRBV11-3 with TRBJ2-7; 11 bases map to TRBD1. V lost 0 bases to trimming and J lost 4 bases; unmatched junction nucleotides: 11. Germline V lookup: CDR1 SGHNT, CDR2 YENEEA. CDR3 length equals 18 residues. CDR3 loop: CASSLELPGGDRGYEQYF. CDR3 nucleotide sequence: TGTGCCAGCAGCTTAGAATTGCCCGGGGGGGACAGGGGGTACGAGCAGTACTTC. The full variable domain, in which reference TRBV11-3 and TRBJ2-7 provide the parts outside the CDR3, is EAGVVQSPRYKIIEKKQPVAFWCNPISGHNTLYWYLQNLGQGPELLIRYENEEAVDDSQLPKDRFSAERLKGVDSTLKIQPAELGDSAVYLCASSLELPGGDRGYEQYFGPGTRLTVT.

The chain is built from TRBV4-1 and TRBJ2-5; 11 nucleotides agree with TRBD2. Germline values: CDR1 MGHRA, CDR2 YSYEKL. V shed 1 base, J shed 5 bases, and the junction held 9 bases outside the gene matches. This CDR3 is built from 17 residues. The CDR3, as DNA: TGCGCCAGCAGCCAAGTAGAACTAGCGGGAGAGAAGGAGACCCAGTACTTC. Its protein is CASSQVELAGEKETQYF.

The CDR3 region is CASSHHLPGQGVYEQYF. In DNA, the CDR3 is TGCGCCAGCAGCCACCATTTACCGGGACAGGGTGTATACGAGCAGTACTTC. V is TRBV4-1 and J is TRBJ2-7, with 9 bases matching TRBD1. V was pared by 3 bases and J by 4 bases, with 13 bases of the junction left unmatched. Per the germline V gene, CDR1 is MGHRA and CDR2 is YSYEKL. The CDR3 totals 17 residues.

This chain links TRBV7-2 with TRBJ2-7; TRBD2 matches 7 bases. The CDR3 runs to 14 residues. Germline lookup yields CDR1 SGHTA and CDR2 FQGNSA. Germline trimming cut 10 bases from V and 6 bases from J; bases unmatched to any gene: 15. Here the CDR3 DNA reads TGTGCCACCTGTTGCGGGAGCCACAACCGCGAGCAGTACTTC. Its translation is CATCCGSHNREQYF. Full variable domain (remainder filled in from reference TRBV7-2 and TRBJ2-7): GAGVSQSPSNKVTEKGKDVELRCDPISGHTALYWYRQSLGQGLEFLIYFQGNSAPDKSGLPSDRFSAERTGGSVSTLTIQRTQQEDSAVYLCATCCGSHNREQYFGPGTRLTVT.